The clone carrying this T cell receptor beta chain ranks as medium-sized (0.01 to 0.1%) in terms of frequency. Germline V gene data show CDR1 as ENHRY and CDR2 as SYGVKD. The CDR3 runs to 12 residues. The data stem from a study of CD8 T cells in cerebrospinal fluid in Alzheimer's disease. CSF cells underwent 10X single-cell V(D)J and 5' gene-expression profiling. TCRdb processed the 10x single-cell sequencing reads again and assigns one entry to each CDR3 protein, with no DNA. The repertoire shows fewer than 1,500 distinct CDR3 sequences; the top ten hold 15% to 20%. This chain uses TRBV10-3 with TRBJ1-2. Material: cerebrospinal fluid. The receptor was isolated from a human donor with mild cognitive impairment. The CDR3 spells CAIRDNVSGYTF.